This T cell receptor (beta chain) was documented in a study of blood T cell repertoires in COVID-19 (dated by TCRdb to about 2020). Looking at the study overall: The collaborator samples originated in the United States, Italy and Spain and spanned the acute and convalescent phases of COVID-19. The prospective study material was composed of cDNA or gDNA derived from T cells, B-cell-depleted T cells, or PBMCs. Subjects who had been exposed to COVID-19, were actively infected with it, or had recovered from it provided the deeply sampled blood TCRbeta repertoires that made up the dataset. The repertoires were made available in a free public database intended to serve as a resource for research on the immune response to SARS-CoV-2. Samples came from the ongoing ImmuneRACE study (first 160 participants) plus 1,254 subjects from 6 global collaborators. The sample metadata nearly always contained a de-identified subject ID, COVID-19 status, age in years and sex. Where HLA class I and class II types were available, the types were taken from metadata supplied by the sample provider, not from assay-based typing.

TCRbeta CDR3 regions were amplified from genomic DNA by means of the immunoSEQ Assay, a bias-controlled multiplex PCR. As for the authors' bioinformatics: Nucleated cell counts per sample were estimated from amplification of reference gene primers within the assay. To quantify the absolute abundance of each unique TCRbeta CDR3 rearrangement, sequence reads were collapsed and filtered. Productive Simpson clonality was computed per sample as the square root of Simpson's diversity index over productive rearrangements. The clones in this table, taken by TCRdb from immuneACCESS, are in-frame only. Not every clone is retained; where verified, under half of the shortfall comes from an unresolved V gene, and the cause of the rest is unknown. The DNA was the basis for D and trimming; V, J and clone size are from that table. Within this sample are tens of thousands of clones, with roughly 78% of them counted one time only. The ten largest account for 5.5% to 7.5% of the sample.

The CDR3 runs 15 amino acids, cysteine and phenylalanine included. Of the read, only the CDR3 DNA is kept; its 45 bases are in frame from base 1. The CDR1 and CDR2 encoded by the germline V gene are SGHRS and YFSETQ. As regards this clone: Its antigen remains undetermined. A junction boundary mismatches the germline segment, possibly from a read error.

Points the paper makes about the study in general: Clinical and demographic metadata were provided uncurated, with the amount varying by source and participant.

Whole blood was collected in K2EDTA tubes by collaborating institutions according to the institutions' own protocols. For TCRbeta analysis, collaborators shipped samples as frozen whole blood, isolated PBMCs, or DNA extracted from either of those sample types. Recombination connected TRBV5-1 to TRBJ2-5, with TRBD1 as a weak D call on 6 bases. Sequenced material: peripheral blood. The source of this sequence is a man aged 45 to 65 with active or convalescent COVID-19. In nucleotides, the sequence is TGCACCAGCAGCCAGCAGGGGCACGGCGGGGAGACCCAGTACTTC. The encoded protein is CTSSQQGHGGETQYF.